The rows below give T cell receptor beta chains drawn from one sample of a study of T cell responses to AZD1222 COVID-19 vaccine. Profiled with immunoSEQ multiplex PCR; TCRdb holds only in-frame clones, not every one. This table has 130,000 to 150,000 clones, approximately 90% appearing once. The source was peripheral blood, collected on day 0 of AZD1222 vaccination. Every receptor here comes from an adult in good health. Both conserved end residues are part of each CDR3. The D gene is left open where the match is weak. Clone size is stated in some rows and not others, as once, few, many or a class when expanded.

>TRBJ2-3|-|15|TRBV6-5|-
CASSYWRGRADTQYF
TGTGCCAGCAGTTACTGGCGGGGAAGGGCAGATACGCAGTATTTT
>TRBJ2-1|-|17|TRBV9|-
CASSPGTGVPPYNEQFF
TGTGCCAGCAGCCCAGGAACGGGAGTCCCACCCTACAATGAGCAGTTCTTC
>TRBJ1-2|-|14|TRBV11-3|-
CASSSPRGSEGYTF
TGTGCCAGCAGCTCGCCCAGGGGCTCGGAGGGCTACACCTTC
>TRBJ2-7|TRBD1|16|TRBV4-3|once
CASSPAGTGKFNEQYF
TGCGCCAGCAGCCCCGCCGGGACAGGGAAGTTCAACGAGCAGTACTTC
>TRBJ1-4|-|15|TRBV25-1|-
CASSGFPLPNEKLFF
TGTGCCAGCAGTGGGTTTCCGCTCCCTAATGAAAAACTGTTTTTT
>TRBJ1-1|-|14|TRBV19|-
CASSSAGMVTEAFF
TGTGCCAGTAGTAGTGCAGGGATGGTTACTGAAGCTTTCTTT
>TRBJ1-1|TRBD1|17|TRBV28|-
CASSLYPLTGANTEAFF
TGTGCCAGCAGTTTATACCCTCTAACAGGGGCGAACACTGAAGCTTTCTTT
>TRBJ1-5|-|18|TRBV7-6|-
CCQHVVGGGTSINQPQHF
TGCTGCCAGCATGTTGTGGGAGGCGGGACCAGCATCAATCAGCCCCAGCATTTT
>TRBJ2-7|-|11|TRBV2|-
CASRVAYEQYF
TGTGCCAGCCGGGTCGCCTACGAGCAGTACTTC
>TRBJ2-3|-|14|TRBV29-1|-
CSVSYETYTDTQYF
TGCAGCGTGAGTTACGAGACCTACACAGATACGCAGTATTTT
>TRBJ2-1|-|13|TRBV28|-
CASSFGGYNEQFF
TGTGCCAGCAGTTTCGGGGGATACAATGAGCAGTTCTTC
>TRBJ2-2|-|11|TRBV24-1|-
CATSGKGRLFF
TGTGCCACCAGTGGAAAGGGTAGGCTGTTTTTT
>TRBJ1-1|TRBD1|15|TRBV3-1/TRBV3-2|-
CASRRQGHLNTEAFF
TGTGCCAGCAGAAGACAGGGGCATCTGAACACTGAAGCTTTCTTT
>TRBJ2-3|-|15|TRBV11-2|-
CASSLRTHSTDTQYF
TGTGCCAGCAGCCTCAGGACTCATAGCACAGATACGCAGTATTTT
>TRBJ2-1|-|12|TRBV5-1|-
CASSLDTNEQFF
TGCGCCAGCAGCTTGGATACGAACGAGCAGTTCTTC
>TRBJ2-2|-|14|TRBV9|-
CASSVGGDLGELFF
TGTGCCAGCAGCGTAGGAGGGGATCTCGGGGAGCTGTTTTTT
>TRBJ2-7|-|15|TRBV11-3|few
CASSSRDTIAYEQYF
TGTGCCAGCAGCTCCCGGGACACTATAGCCTACGAGCAGTACTTC
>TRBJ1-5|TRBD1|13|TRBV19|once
CASRHRGYQPQHF
TGTGCCAGTAGGCACAGGGGGTACCAGCCCCAGCATTTT
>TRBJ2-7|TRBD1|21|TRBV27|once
CASSLLAPRIGTGKFVGEQYF
TGTGCCAGCAGTTTATTGGCCCCACGAATCGGGACAGGGAAATTCGTCGGCGAGCAGTACTTC
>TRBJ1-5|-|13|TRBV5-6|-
CASSLGSLGPQHF
TGTGCCAGCAGCTTGGGCAGTCTTGGGCCCCAGCATTTT
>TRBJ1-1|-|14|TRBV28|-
CASSVPGVNTEAFF
TGTGCCAGCAGTGTACCAGGGGTGAACACTGAAGCTTTCTTT
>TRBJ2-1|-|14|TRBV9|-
CASSVGTAFDEQFF
TGTGCCAGCAGCGTGGGGACTGCCTTCGATGAGCAGTTCTTC
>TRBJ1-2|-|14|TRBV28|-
CASSFSGPTYGYTF
TGTGCCAGCAGTTTCTCCGGGCCGACCTATGGCTACACCTTC
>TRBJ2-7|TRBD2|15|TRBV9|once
CASSVMGSGIYEQYF
TGTGCCAGCAGCGTAATGGGTAGCGGGATCTACGAGCAGTACTTC
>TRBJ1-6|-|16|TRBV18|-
CASSPSGGAYNSPLHF
TGTGCCAGCTCACCATCCGGGGGCGCCTATAATTCACCCCTCCACTTT
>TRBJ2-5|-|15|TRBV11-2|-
CASSPLGSYQETQYF
TGTGCCAGCAGCCCACTAGGGAGCTACCAAGAGACCCAGTACTTC
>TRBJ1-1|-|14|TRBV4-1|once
CASSHLGMNTEAFF
TGCGCCAGCAGCCATCTCGGGATGAACACTGAAGCTTTCTTT
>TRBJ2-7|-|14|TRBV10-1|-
CASSERLNEGIRYF
TGCGCCAGCAGTGAAAGGCTAAATGAGGGTATAAGGTACTTC
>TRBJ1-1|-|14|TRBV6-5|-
CASTAGTRGYEAFF
TGTGCCAGCACCGCGGGGACGCGCGGTTATGAAGCTTTCTTT
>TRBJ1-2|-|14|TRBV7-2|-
CASSLGPTTYGYTF
TGTGCCAGCAGTCTAGGACCCACAACATATGGCTACACCTTC
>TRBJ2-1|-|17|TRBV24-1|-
CATSDSGKSRRSNEQFF
TGTGCCACCAGTGATTCGGGGAAGTCTAGGAGAAGCAATGAGCAGTTCTTC
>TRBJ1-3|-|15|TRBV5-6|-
CASSLPGLKVATIYF
TGTGCCAGCAGCTTGCCGGGCCTTAAGGTCGCCACCATATATTTT
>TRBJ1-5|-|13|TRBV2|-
CASTSILNQPQHF
TGTGCCAGCACGAGTATCCTCAATCAGCCCCAGCATTTT
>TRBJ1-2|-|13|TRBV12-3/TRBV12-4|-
CATSSTGHYGYTF
TGTGCCACCTCTAGTACAGGGCACTATGGCTACACCTTC
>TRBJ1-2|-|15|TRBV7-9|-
CASSLPSEGHYGYTF
TGTGCCAGCAGCTTACCGTCCGAGGGCCACTATGGCTACACCTTC
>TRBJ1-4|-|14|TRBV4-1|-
CASSLPMEGLKLFF
TGCGCCAGCAGCCTCCCGATGGAGGGTCTAAAACTGTTTTTT
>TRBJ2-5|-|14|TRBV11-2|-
CASSLQGKQETQYF
TGTGCCAGCAGCCTACAGGGAAAGCAAGAGACCCAGTACTTC
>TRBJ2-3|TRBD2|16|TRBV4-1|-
CASSQELAGGTDTQYF
TGCGCCAGCAGCCAAGAACTAGCGGGAGGCACAGATACGCAGTATTTT
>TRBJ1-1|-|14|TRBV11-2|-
CASSSLQGSTEAFF
TGTGCCAGCAGCTCATTACAGGGATCCACTGAAGCTTTCTTT
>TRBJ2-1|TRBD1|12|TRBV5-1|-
CASSSDRALQFF
TGCGCCAGCAGCTCTGACAGGGCTCTTCAGTTCTTC
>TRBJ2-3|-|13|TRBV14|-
CASSQDPTDTQYF
TGTGCCAGCAGCCAAGACCCGACAGATACGCAGTATTTT
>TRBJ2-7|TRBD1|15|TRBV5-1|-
CASSFRTGITYEQYF
TGCGCCAGCAGCTTCCGGACAGGGATCACCTACGAGCAGTACTTC
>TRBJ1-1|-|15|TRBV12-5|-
CASGRGQGGHTEAFF
TGTGCTAGTGGTCGGGGCCAGGGTGGACACACTGAAGCTTTCTTT
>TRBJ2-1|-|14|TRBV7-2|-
CASSPSEIYNEQFF
TGTGCCAGCAGCCCTAGCGAGATCTACAATGAGCAGTTCTTC
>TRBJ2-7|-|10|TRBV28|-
CASGAYEQYF
TGTGCCAGCGGGGCCTACGAGCAGTACTTC